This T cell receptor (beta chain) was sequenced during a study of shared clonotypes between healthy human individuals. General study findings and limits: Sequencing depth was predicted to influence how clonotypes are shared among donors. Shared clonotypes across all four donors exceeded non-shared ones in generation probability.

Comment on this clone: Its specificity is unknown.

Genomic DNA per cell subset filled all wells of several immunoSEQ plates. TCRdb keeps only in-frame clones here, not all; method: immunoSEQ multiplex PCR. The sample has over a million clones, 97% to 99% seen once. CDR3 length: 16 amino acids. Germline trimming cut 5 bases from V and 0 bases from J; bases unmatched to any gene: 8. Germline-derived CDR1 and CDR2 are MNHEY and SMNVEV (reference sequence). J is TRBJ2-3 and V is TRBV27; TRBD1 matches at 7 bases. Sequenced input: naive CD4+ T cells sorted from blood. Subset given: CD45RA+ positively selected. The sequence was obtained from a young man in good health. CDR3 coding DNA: TGTGCCAGCAGTCTGAGACAGGGACGAAGCACAGATACGCAGTATTTT. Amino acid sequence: CASSLRQGRSTDTQYF.